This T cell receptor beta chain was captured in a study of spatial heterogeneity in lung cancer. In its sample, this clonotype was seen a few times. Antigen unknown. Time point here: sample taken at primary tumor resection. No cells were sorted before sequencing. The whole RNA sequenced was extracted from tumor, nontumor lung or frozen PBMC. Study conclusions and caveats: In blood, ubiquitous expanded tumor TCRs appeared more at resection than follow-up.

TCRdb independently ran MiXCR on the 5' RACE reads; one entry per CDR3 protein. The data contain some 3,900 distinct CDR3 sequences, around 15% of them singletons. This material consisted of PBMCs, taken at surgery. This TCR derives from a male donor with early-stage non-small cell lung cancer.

In nucleotides, the CDR3 is TGTGCCAGCAGTGAGGGCAGATATAGCAATCAGCCCCAGCATTTT. Translated: CASSEGRYSNQPQHF. This chain joins TRBV2 and TRBJ1-5, with no clear D. CDR1 is SNHLY, CDR2 FYNNEI, per germline. The V gene lost 3 bases and the J gene lost 0 bases, with 9 bases spanning the gap. This CDR3 spans 15 amino acids.